These 26 T cell receptor beta chains were all obtained from the same sample, sequenced in a study of control samples from healthy donors and cancer patients. Libraries were prepared by immunoSEQ multiplex PCR; TCRdb keeps only in-frame clonotypes and omits some of them. Counted here are about 97,000 clones, approximately 90% occurring once; the ten biggest clones make up approximately 8.4%. Sequenced material: blood. All receptors come from a man in his thirties or forties in good health.

The chain joins TRBV23-1 to TRBJ1-1; the match to TRBD1 covers 7 bases. TRBV23-1 is assigned to the ORF class and has an uncertain function. The CDR3 is made up of 14 amino acids. J was trimmed by 4 bases and V by 4 bases; bases with no gene match: 6. CDR3 DNA: TGCGCCAGCAGTCGGAAGGGGGCAAGCACTGAAGCTTTCTTT. Translating gives CASSRKGASTEAFF.

The chain has TRBV4-1 and TRBJ1-2; no clear D. The CDR3 totals 16 residues. The germline V and J ends were trimmed by 1 base and 3 bases, with 15 bases remaining between them. Germline V gives CDR1 MGHRA, CDR2 YSYEKL. The CDR3 spells CASSQGPGQLHYGYTF. CDR3 DNA: TGCGCCAGCAGCCAAGGCCCAGGCCAGCTGCACTATGGCTACACCTTC.

The CDR3 here is CASSQEHLGANTGELFF. CDR3 DNA sequence: TGTGCCAGCAGCCAAGAGCACTTAGGCGCTAACACCGGGGAGCTGTTTTTT. J is TRBJ2-2 and V is TRBV4-2; no clear D gene. The germline V gene encodes CDR1 LGHNA and CDR2 YNFKEQ. V shed 0 bases and J shed 2 bases, with 13 bases lying between them. CDR3 length equals 17 residues.

V usage is TRBV19 and J usage is TRBJ2-3; D uncertain. The V and J ends lost 2 bases and 1 base respectively, with 13 bases between them. Germline-derived CDR1 and CDR2 are LNHDA and SQIVND (reference sequence). This CDR3 region has 16 residues. CDR3 loop: CASSISSRPGTDTQYF. The CDR3 coding sequence is TGTGCCAGTAGTATAAGCTCCCGCCCAGGCACAGATACGCAGTATTTT.

The chain carries TRBV28 and TRBJ2-7; 10 bases map to TRBD2. This CDR3 comprises 17 residues. With 3 bases clipped from V and 1 base from J, the junction kept 9 bases outside the gene matches. Per germline, CDR1 MDHEN and CDR2 SYDVKM. CDR3 in DNA: TGTGCCAGCAGTTTGCGAGTGATTAGCGGGAGGTCCTACGAGCAGTACTTC. As protein: CASSLRVISGRSYEQYF.

This chain connects TRBV6-2 or TRBV6-3 to TRBJ2-7, with D possibly called TRBD1 or TRBD2 (5 bases each). The CDR3 totals 14 residues. V lost 4 bases to trimming and J lost 3 bases, with 13 bases between them. Per the germline V gene, CDR1 is MNHEY and CDR2 is SVGEGT. The CDR3, as DNA: TGTGCCAGCAGTTTCCCAGGGAGTGGCTACGAGCAGTACTTC. Protein product: CASSFPGSGYEQYF.

This CDR3 is CASSVSETRNTGELFF. CDR3 DNA sequence: TGTGCCAGCAGCGTATCTGAGACGAGGAACACCGGGGAGCTGTTTTTT. The rearrangement links TRBV9 to TRBJ2-2; D remains ambiguous. The germline gives CDR1 SGDLS, CDR2 YYNGEE. The CDR3 consists of 16 residues. V shed 1 base and J shed 1 base, with 11 bases lying between them.

The gene calls are TRBV28 and TRBJ1-6; 8 positions match TRBD1. Trimming at V came to 2 bases and at J to 14 bases, leaving 11 bases not matched to a gene. The CDR3 is 15 amino acids. Germline CDR1 reads MDHEN; CDR2 reads SYDVKM. This CDR3 is CASSLRQGNTFTLHF. CDR3 DNA: TGTGCCAGCAGTTTAAGACAGGGGAATACTTTCACCCTCCACTTT.

V is TRBV30 and J is TRBJ1-6, with TRBD1 as a possible D gene (5 bases). CDR1 and CDR2 from the germline V gene are GTSNPN and SVGIG (reference sequence). The V end lost 1 base, the J end lost 10 bases, and 14 bases lay between the germline ends. This CDR3 contains 14 residues. The CDR3, as DNA: TGTGCCTGGAGTGAGGGCGCAGGGATATCACCCCTCCACTTT. Protein: CAWSEGAGISPLHF.

This chain links TRBV7-3 with TRBJ1-1, with 7 positions matching TRBD1. Germline V lookup: CDR1 SGHTA, CDR2 FQGTGA. V shed 5 bases and J 7 bases; nucleotides not matched to a gene: 7. The CDR3 extends over 13 amino acids. Written as DNA, the CDR3 is TGTGCCAGCAGCAGAAACCGGGACAGTGAAGCTTTCTTT. Translation: CASSRNRDSEAFF.

The chain carries TRBV9 and TRBJ2-7, with TRBD1 matching over 7 bases. The CDR3 covers 15 residues. Trimming removed 4 bases from V and 5 bases from J; junction bases left unmatched: 12. Germline CDR1 SGDLS, CDR2 YYNGEE. CDR3 residues: CASSPGTARIDEQYF. The CDR3 DNA reads TGTGCCAGCAGCCCCGGGACAGCTCGGATCGACGAGCAGTACTTC.

The chain employs TRBV11-2 and TRBJ1-2, with TRBD1 matching 8 bases. CDR3 length equals 14 residues. V lost 6 bases and J lost 2; bases outside the gene matches: 5. The germline gives CDR1 SGHAT, CDR2 FQNNGV. The CDR3 nucleotides read TGTGCCAGCAGTCTAGGACAGGGCAACTATGGCTACACCTTC. This codes for CASSLGQGNYGYTF.

The chain joins TRBV23-1 to TRBJ1-1; D ambiguous. TRBV23-1 is an open reading frame, and its role is uncertain. This CDR3 is built from 15 residues. Trimming took 1 base from V and 1 from J, leaving 10 bases between them. In DNA form, the CDR3 reads TGCGCCAGCAGTCAATTTAGGCACTGGAACACTGAAGCTTTCTTT. Translated, it gives CASSQFRHWNTEAFF.

J is TRBJ2-5 and V is TRBV5-1; D is perhaps TRBD2 (6 bases). Germline assignment: CDR1 SGHRS and CDR2 YFSETQ. With 0 bases removed from V and 4 bases from J, the gap between germline ends came to 13 bases. The CDR3 spans 15 residues. The CDR3 reads CASSLGGENRETQYF. CDR3 nucleotide sequence: TGCGCCAGCAGCTTGGGCGGGGAGAACAGAGAGACCCAGTACTTC.

The gene calls are TRBV4-1 and TRBJ2-2, with 9 nucleotides matching TRBD1. Germline V gives CDR1 MGHRA, CDR2 YSYEKL. V was clipped by 2 bases and J by 4 bases; unmatched bases: 2. The CDR3 totals 15 residues. The CDR3 region is CASSQNRGLTGELFF. In DNA, the CDR3 is TGCGCCAGCAGCCAAAACAGGGGGCTCACCGGGGAGCTGTTTTTT.

The J gene is TRBJ1-4, the V gene TRBV7-2; 8 nucleotides agree with TRBD1. The germline CDR1 and CDR2 sequences are SGHTA and FQGNSA. With 5 bases clipped from V and 8 bases from J, the junction kept 10 bases outside the gene matches. The CDR3 is 15 residues long. For the CDR3, the DNA is TGTGCCAGCAGCCCGCCCAGGGGGCTGAAGGAAAAACTGTTTTTT. This translates into CASSPPRGLKEKLFF.

This rearrangement joins TRBV7-3 to TRBJ2-7, with TRBD1 identical over 9 bases. Looked up from germline, CDR1 is SGHTA and CDR2 is FQGTGA. The CDR3 extends over 15 amino acids. The V segment lost 5 bases and the J segment 5 bases; nucleotides outside the gene matches: 10. CDR3: CASSPRTGERDEQYV. The CDR3, as DNA: TGTGCCAGCAGCCCCCGGACAGGGGAGCGGGACGAGCAGTACGTC.

This clone came up a few times. The chain links TRBV6-1 to TRBJ2-7; TRBD2 is a possible D gene (5 bases). CDR3 length: 14 residues. Trimming took off 1 base at V and 0 bases at J, with 7 bases between the two ends. The germline gives CDR1 MNHNS, CDR2 SASEGT. The CDR3 here is CASSEGESSYEQYV. CDR3 nucleotide sequence: TGTGCCAGCAGTGAAGGGGAGAGCTCCTACGAGCAGTACGTC.

V gene TRBV11-2 combines with J gene TRBJ1-1; no firm D call. Trimming cost V 5 bases and J 4 bases, with 14 bases left between them. Germline V gene sequence: CDR1 SGHAT, CDR2 FQNNGV. This CDR3 is built from 14 residues. The CDR3 sequence is CASSRTGGSTEAFF. The CDR3 DNA follows: TGTGCCAGCAGCCGGACCGGCGGCAGCACTGAAGCTTTCTTT.

This sequence joins TRBV5-1 and TRBJ2-2; 8 nucleotides line up with TRBD1. Germline V lookup: CDR1 SGHRS, CDR2 YFSETQ. The CDR3 length is 18 residues. The J segment lost 7 bases and the V segment lost 0 bases, leaving 14 bases of the junction unmatched. The CDR3 DNA reads as TGCGCCAGCAGCTTGGCCGAGTATCCGGCAGGGGGCTTCGGGGAGCTGTTTTTT. Its protein is CASSLAEYPAGGFGELFF. Full variable domain (outside the CDR3, taken from reference TRBV5-1 and TRBJ2-2): KAGVTQTPRYLIKTRGQQVTLSCSPISGHRSVSWYQQTPGQGLQFLFEYFSETQRNKGNFPGRFSGRQFSNSRSEMNVSTLELGDSALYLCASSLAEYPAGGFGELFFGEGSRLTVL.

This chain links TRBV6-1 with TRBJ1-1, with a tentative D call TRBD1 (6 bases). V was cut by 2 bases and J by 7 bases, with 14 bases left in between. The CDR3 covers 14 residues. CDR1 and CDR2 (germline): MNHNS, SASEGT. The CDR3 nucleotides are TGTGCCAGCAGTGAATGGGGGGCAGAAGGTGAAGCTTTCTTT. It specifies CASSEWGAEGEAFF.

This CDR3 is CASSPALDRGKGKETQYF. CDR3 DNA sequence: TGTGCCAGTAGTCCCGCGTTGGACAGGGGAAAAGGGAAAGAGACCCAGTACTTC. V is TRBV19 and J is TRBJ2-5; 9 bases map to TRBD1. V trimming: 5 bases; J trimming: 3 bases; junction bases outside the gene matches: 16. The CDR3 extends over 18 amino acids. The germline V gene encodes CDR1 LNHDA and CDR2 SQIVND (reference sequence).

V is TRBV12-5 and J is TRBJ2-1; D remains unclear. V was clipped by 0 bases and J by 1 base, with 4 bases between them. This CDR3 region has 14 residues. Germline CDR1 and CDR2: LGHNT and FRNRAP. The CDR3 region has the DNA TGTGCTAGTGGTTTGGTAGCTTCCTACAATGAGCAGTTCTTC. This encodes CASGLVASYNEQFF.

The chain links TRBV30 to TRBJ2-3; D not certain. The CDR3 runs 13 residues. CDR1 and CDR2 (germline): GTSNPN, SVGIG (reference sequence). Trimming took 8 bases from V and 2 from J, leaving 14 bases between them. The CDR3 loop reads CAPHGHNTDTQYF. The CDR3 coding sequence is TGTGCCCCCCACGGGCACAACACAGATACGCAGTATTTT.

Details on this clone: Distinct nucleotide sequences in the sample also encode this CDR3. V gene TRBV7-2 combines with J gene TRBJ1-1, with D possibly matching TRBD1 (6 bases). Germline V gene data show CDR1 as SGHTA and CDR2 as FQGNSA. This CDR3 comprises 15 residues. V was cut by 0 bases and J by 3 bases, with 11 bases left in between. The CDR3 loop is CASSLAGGGYTEAFF. The CDR3 nucleotides read TGTGCCAGCAGCTTAGCGGGAGGGGGGTACACTGAAGCTTTCTTT.

The chain recombines TRBV11-2 with TRBJ2-2; TRBD2 aligns across 11 bases. The CDR3 contains 16 residues. V trimming: 6 bases; J trimming: 0 bases; junction bases outside the gene matches: 3. Germline CDR1 SGHAT, CDR2 FQNNGV. The CDR3 loop reads CASRVLAGANTGELFF. CDR3 in DNA: TGTGCCAGCAGGGTACTAGCGGGGGCGAACACCGGGGAGCTGTTTTTT.